This paragraph reports one T cell receptor (beta chain). Antigen unknown. This sample was taken from a study of shared clonotypes between healthy human individuals. Overall study results and limits: Large depth notwithstanding, sorted-subset sequencing proved incomplete by rarefaction.

Assay runs were performed at deep level. The authors' processing: Junction-only sequences produced by ImmunoSEQ had no quality scores, so filtering differed. Assay used: immunoSEQ multiplex PCR; TCRdb lists only in-frame clones, some missing. V and J calls and clone size are copied from that table; D and trimming were computed from the DNA. Of about 2.1 million clones in the sample, around 93% were seen once. Germline V CDR1 and CDR2: SGHDT, YYEEEE. CDR3 length equals 15 residues. Trimming left V 3 bases short and J 3 bases short, with 16 bases between. Naive-designated CD8 cells lacked CD45RO, were positively enriched for CCR7, and omitted terminally differentiated effector memory CD45RA+ cells.

Sequencing used naive CD8+ T cells from PBMCs. The J gene is TRBJ2-7, the V gene TRBV5-6; D gene unclear. The receptor was isolated from a young man in good health. Some clones in this sample may be carry-over from other donors' samples. CDR3 in DNA: TGTGCCAGCAGCTCCGGTGGTGTCGCTAACTACGAGCAGTACTTC. It is translated as CASSSGGVANYEQYF.